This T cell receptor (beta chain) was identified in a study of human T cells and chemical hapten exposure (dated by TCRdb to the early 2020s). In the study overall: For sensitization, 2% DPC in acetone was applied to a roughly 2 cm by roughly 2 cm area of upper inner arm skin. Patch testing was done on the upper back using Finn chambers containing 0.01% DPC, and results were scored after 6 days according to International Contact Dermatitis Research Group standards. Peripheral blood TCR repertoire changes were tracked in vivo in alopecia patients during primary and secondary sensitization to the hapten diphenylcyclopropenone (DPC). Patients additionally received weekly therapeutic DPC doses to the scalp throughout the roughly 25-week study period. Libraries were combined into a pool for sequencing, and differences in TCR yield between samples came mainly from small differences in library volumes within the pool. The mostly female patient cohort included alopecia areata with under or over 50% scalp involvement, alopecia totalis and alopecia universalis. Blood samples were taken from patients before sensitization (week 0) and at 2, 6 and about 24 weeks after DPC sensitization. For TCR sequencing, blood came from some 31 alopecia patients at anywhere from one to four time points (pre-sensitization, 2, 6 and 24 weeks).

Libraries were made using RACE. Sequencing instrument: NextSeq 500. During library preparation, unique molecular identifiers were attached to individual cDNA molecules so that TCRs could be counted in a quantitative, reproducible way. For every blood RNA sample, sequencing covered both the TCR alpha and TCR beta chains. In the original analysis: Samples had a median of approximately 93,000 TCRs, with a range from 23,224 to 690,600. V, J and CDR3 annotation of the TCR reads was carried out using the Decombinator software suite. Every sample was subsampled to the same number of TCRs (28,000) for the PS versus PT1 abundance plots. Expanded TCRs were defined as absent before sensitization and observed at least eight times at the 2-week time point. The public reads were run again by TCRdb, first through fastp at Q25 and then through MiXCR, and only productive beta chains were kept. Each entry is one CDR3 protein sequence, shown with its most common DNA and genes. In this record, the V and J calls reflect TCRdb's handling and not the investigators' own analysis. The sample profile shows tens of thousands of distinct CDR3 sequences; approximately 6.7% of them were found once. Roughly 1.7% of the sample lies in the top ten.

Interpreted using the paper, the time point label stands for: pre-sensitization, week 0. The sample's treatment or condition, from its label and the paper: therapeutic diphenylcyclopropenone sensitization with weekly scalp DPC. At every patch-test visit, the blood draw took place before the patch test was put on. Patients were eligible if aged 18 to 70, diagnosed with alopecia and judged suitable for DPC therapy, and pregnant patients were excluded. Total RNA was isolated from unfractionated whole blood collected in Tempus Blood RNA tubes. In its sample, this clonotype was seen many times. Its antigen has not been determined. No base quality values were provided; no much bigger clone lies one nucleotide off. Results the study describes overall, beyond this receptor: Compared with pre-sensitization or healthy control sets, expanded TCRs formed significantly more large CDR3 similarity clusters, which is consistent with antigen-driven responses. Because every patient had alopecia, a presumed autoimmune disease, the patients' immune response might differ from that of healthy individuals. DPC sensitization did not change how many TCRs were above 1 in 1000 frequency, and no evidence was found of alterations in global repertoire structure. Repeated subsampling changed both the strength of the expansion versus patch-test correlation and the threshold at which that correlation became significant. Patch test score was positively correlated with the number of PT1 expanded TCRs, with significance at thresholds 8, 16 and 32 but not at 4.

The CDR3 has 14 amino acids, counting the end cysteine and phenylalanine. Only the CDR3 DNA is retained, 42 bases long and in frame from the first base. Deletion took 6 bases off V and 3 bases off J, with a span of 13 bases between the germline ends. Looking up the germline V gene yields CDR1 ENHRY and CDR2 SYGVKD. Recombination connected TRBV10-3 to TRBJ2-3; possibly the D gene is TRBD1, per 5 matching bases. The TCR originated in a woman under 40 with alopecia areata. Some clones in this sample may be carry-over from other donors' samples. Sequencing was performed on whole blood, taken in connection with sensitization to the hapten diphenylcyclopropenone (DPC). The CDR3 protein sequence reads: CAIRIDSTTDTQYF. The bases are TGTGCCATCAGGATTGACAGTACTACAGATACGCAGTATTTT.